Below are 18 T cell receptor beta chains sequenced from a single sample in a study of monozygotic twins with inflammatory bowel disease. Using the 5' RACE reads, TCRdb records one entry per CDR3 protein without DNA. This repertoire includes around 200,000 distinct CDR3 sequences. Sequencing was carried out using blood. These receptor sequences come from a human donor with ulcerative colitis or Crohn's disease, or a healthy co-twin of an affected twin (not recorded which).

The chain carries TRBV29-1 and TRBJ1-5; TCRdb proposes TRBD1, but this gene call is untestable without DNA. The CDR3 sequence is 14 residues long. Germline V gives CDR1 SQVTM, CDR2 ANQGSEA. The CDR3 loop is CSVVTGAFNQPQHF.

This sequence joins TRBV19 and TRBJ2-5. The CDR3 runs 12 residues. Germline assignment: CDR1 LNHDA and CDR2 SQIVND (reference sequence). The CDR3 region is CASSNDRETQYF.

The chain recombines TRBV5-5 with TRBJ2-7. Looked up from germline, CDR1 is SGHKS and CDR2 is YYEKEE (reference sequence). This CDR3 comprises 12 residues. CDR3 in amino acids: CASSPEGFEQYF.

The chain combines TRBV9 with TRBJ1-2; absent DNA, TCRdb's TRBD1 call cannot be checked. The CDR3 has 14 amino acids. The germline gives CDR1 SGDLS, CDR2 YYNGEE. CDR3 in amino acids: CASSVDRESYGYTF.

This rearrangement joins TRBV12-3 or TRBV12-4 to TRBJ2-7; with no DNA, the TCRdb D assignment of TRBD2 cannot be verified. The CDR3 has 15 residues. The chain's CDR3 is CASSLLGGQATIQYF.

The chain combines TRBV6-2 or TRBV6-3 with TRBJ2-7. There are 13 residues in the CDR3. The V gene's germline CDR1 is MNHEY and CDR2 SVGEGT. The CDR3 reads CASSYSSTYEQYF.

The chain carries TRBV5-1 and TRBJ2-1; TCRdb reports TRBD2, a call that lacks DNA to check it against. This CDR3 is built from 14 residues. Per the germline V gene, CDR1 is SGHRS and CDR2 is YFSETQ. The CDR3 sequence: CASSLRTNYNEQFF.

The J gene is TRBJ1-1, the V gene TRBV7-2. The CDR3 totals 12 residues. Germline values: CDR1 SGHTA, CDR2 FQGNSA. The CDR3 spells CASSLSNTEAFF. Filled out from reference TRBV7-2 and TRBJ1-1, the complete variable domain reads GAGVSQSPSNKVTEKGKDVELRCDPISGHTALYWYRQSLGQGLEFLIYFQGNSAPDKSGLPSDRFSAERTGGSVSTLTIQRTQQEDSAVYLCASSLSNTEAFFGQGTRLTVV.

The CDR3 reads CAISASLAPEAFF. This chain uses TRBV10-3 with TRBJ1-1; TCRdb gives TRBD1 as the D gene, but with no DNA this cannot be confirmed. Germline assignment: CDR1 ENHRY and CDR2 SYGVKD. The CDR3 sequence is 13 residues long.

The chain's CDR3 is CASSSLPSGGAYNEQFF. This rearrangement joins TRBV5-1 to TRBJ2-1; TCRdb returns TRBD2, unconfirmable since there is no DNA. CDR3 size: 17 residues. Germline assignment: CDR1 SGHRS and CDR2 YFSETQ.

The CDR3 region is CASSSDPGQSNEQFF. The chain carries TRBV5-1 and TRBJ2-1; TCRdb's assignment of TRBD1 cannot be checked, as there is no DNA. Germline lookup yields CDR1 SGHRS and CDR2 YFSETQ. CDR3 length: 15 residues.

The V gene is TRBV18, the J gene TRBJ2-3; there is no DNA to check the TCRdb D call of TRBD1. The germline V gene has CDR1 KGHSH and CDR2 LQKENI. This CDR3 region has 12 residues. Here the CDR3 reads CASSPGQDTQYF.

The chain is built from TRBV12-3 or TRBV12-4 and TRBJ2-2. The CDR3 runs to 15 residues. CDR3 sequence: CASSLGNANTGELFF.

The J gene is TRBJ1-2, the V gene TRBV7-9. CDR1 is SEHNR, CDR2 FQNEAQ, per germline (reference sequence). The CDR3 length is 14 residues. CDR3 region: CASSFFTSNYGYTF. The full variable domain, its missing parts supplied by reference TRBV7-9 and TRBJ1-2, is DTGVSQNPRHKITKRGQNVTFRCDPISEHNRLYWYRQTLGQGPEFLTYFQNEAQLEKSRLLSDRFSAERPKGSFSTLEIQRTEQGDSAMYLCASSFFTSNYGYTFGSGTRLTVV.

V and J are TRBV5-4 and TRBJ1-1. This CDR3 comprises 15 residues. CDR1 is SGHNT, CDR2 YYREEE, per germline (reference sequence). CDR3 loop: CASSSQRVGGTEAFF.

The chain combines TRBV12-3 or TRBV12-4 with TRBJ2-7; the D call of TRBD2 rests on TCRdb alone, since no DNA is present to check it. There are 14 residues in the CDR3. The CDR3 here is CASSPGLAGYEQYF.

The V and J genes are TRBV5-4 and TRBJ2-7. The CDR3 has 14 residues. Germline loops: CDR1 SGHNT, CDR2 YYREEE (reference sequence). The CDR3 sequence: CASSLSPSSYEQYF. Looking up the rest from reference TRBV5-4 and TRBJ2-7 gives the full variable domain: ETGVTQSPTHLIKTRGQQVTLRCSSQSGHNTVSWYQQALGQGPQFIFQYYREEENGRGNFPPRFSGLQFPNYSSELNVNALELDDSALYLCASSLSPSSYEQYFGPGTRLTVT.

The chain employs TRBV27 and TRBJ1-5; TCRdb's D call, TRBD1, is unchecked because there is no DNA. The CDR3 runs 17 residues. Per germline, CDR1 MNHEY and CDR2 SMNVEV (reference sequence). CDR3 sequence reads: CASSQFPYTGGNQPQHF.